The 32 T cell receptor beta chains below all came from one sample that was sequenced in a study of blood T cell repertoires in COVID-19. Repertoires were generated with immunoSEQ multiplex PCR, while TCRdb's copy carries only in-frame clones and drops some. Of about 120,000 clones listed, 70% to 80% are singletons. What was sequenced was peripheral blood. These receptor sequences come from a man in his 70s with acute or convalescent COVID-19.

The gene calls are TRBV7-9 and TRBJ1-1, with a weak D call TRBD1 (6 bases). Germline assignment: CDR1 SEHNR and CDR2 FQNEAQ (reference sequence). Trimming pared 6 bases from V and 6 bases from J, leaving 14 bases between. The CDR3 runs to 13 residues. CDR3 sequence reads: CASSPGVVAEAFF. CDR3 nucleotides: TGTGCCAGCAGTCCAGGGGTGGTAGCTGAAGCTTTCTTT.

J is TRBJ2-1 and V is TRBV24-1; D gene uncertain. The CDR3 totals 14 residues. V lost 7 bases to trimming and J lost 8 bases, with 17 bases between them. The V gene's germline CDR1 is KGHDR and CDR2 SFDVKD. CDR3 in amino acids: CATRPGLGEDEQFF. Here the CDR3 DNA reads TGTGCCACCAGGCCGGGTCTTGGTGAGGATGAGCAGTTCTTC.

The chain couples TRBV5-5 to TRBJ2-5, with D unresolved. This CDR3 comprises 11 residues. CDR1 is SGHKS, CDR2 YYEKEE, per germline (reference sequence). V lost 4 bases and J 3 bases, leaving 4 bases between the germline ends. The CDR3 here is CASSGEETQYF. CDR3 nucleotides: TGTGCCAGCAGCGGAGAAGAGACCCAGTACTTC.

This chain joins TRBV15 and TRBJ1-2, with 12 bases fitting TRBD1. Losses at the gene ends were 0 bases for V and 4 bases for J; bases not matched to a gene: 6. CDR3 length: 17 residues. Germline V gene data show CDR1 as LNHNV and CDR2 as YYDKDF (reference sequence). CDR3 nucleotide sequence: TGTGCCACCAGCAGAGATCCCGGGACAGGGGGCCTCTATGGCTACACCTTC. It translates to CATSRDPGTGGLYGYTF. The whole variable domain, remainder taken from reference TRBV15 and TRBJ1-2, is DAMVIQNPRYQVTQFGKPVTLSCSQTLNHNVMYWYQQKSSQAPKLLFHYYDKDFNNEADTPDNFQSRRPNTSFCFLDIRSPGLGDTAMYLCATSRDPGTGGLYGYTFGSGTRLTVV.

In DNA form, the CDR3 reads TGTGCCTGGAGTGTTAATCTGGGGCCCGGAAACACCATATATTTT. It yields the protein CAWSVNLGPGNTIYF. This chain joins TRBV30 and TRBJ1-3; D may be TRBD1 (5 bases). Germline V lookup: CDR1 GTSNPN, CDR2 SVGIG (reference sequence). CDR3 size: 15 residues. Trimming took off 0 bases at V and 4 bases at J, with 13 bases between the two ends.

The J gene is TRBJ2-5, the V gene TRBV7-6; D gene ambiguous. V gave up 4 bases and J gave up 1 base, with 7 bases separating them. CDR3 length: 13 amino acids. Germline V CDR1 and CDR2: SGHVS, FNYEAQ. CDR3 loop: CASSSNFQETQYF. The CDR3 DNA reads as TGTGCCAGCAGCTCGAACTTCCAAGAGACCCAGTACTTC.

This sequence joins TRBV7-9 and TRBJ2-1; 11 bases line up with TRBD2. The CDR3 sequence is 17 residues long. In germline, CDR1 is SEHNR, CDR2 FQNEAQ (reference sequence). The V gene end was trimmed by 2 bases and the J gene end by 3 bases; junction bases not matched to a gene: 6. The CDR3: CASSLNSLAGGYNEQFF. The CDR3 bases are TGTGCCAGCAGCTTAAACTCCCTAGCGGGGGGCTACAATGAGCAGTTCTTC.

The gene calls are TRBV5-4 and TRBJ2-3, with D possibly TRBD2 on 5 matching bases. CDR1 is SGHNT, CDR2 YYREEE, per germline (reference sequence). V lost 4 bases and J 2 bases, leaving 17 bases between the germline ends. The CDR3 is 16 residues long. As DNA, the CDR3 is TGTGCCAGCAGCCTACCGGGCGGGCCTTACACAGATACGCAGTATTTT. Translation: CASSLPGGPYTDTQYF.

The CDR3 coding sequence is TGCGCCAGCGGCGGGGCCGAGCAGTACTTC. Protein product: CASGGAEQYF. This sequence joins TRBV10-1 and TRBJ2-7; a possible D gene is TRBD2 (6 bases). The CDR3 has 10 amino acids. Trimming pared 8 bases from V and 6 bases from J, leaving 8 bases between. Germline V gene data show CDR1 as WNHNN and CDR2 as SYGVQD (reference sequence).

The chain employs TRBV28 and TRBJ2-1, with 7 bases that match TRBD1. The CDR3 consists of 14 residues. Germline V lookup: CDR1 MDHEN, CDR2 SYDVKM. Trimming at V came to 9 bases and at J to 1 base, leaving 6 bases not matched to a gene. CDR3 nucleotide sequence: TGTGCCAGTCGCGAGGGACAGTCCTACAATGAGCAGTTCTTC. Encoded protein: CASREGQSYNEQFF.

V gene TRBV7-3 combines with J gene TRBJ1-2, with D perhaps matching TRBD1 (6 bases). From germline, CDR1 is SGHTA and CDR2 FQGTGA. This CDR3 is 15 amino acids long. V was cut by 4 bases and J by 4 bases, with 16 bases left in between. The CDR3 DNA is TGTGCCAGCAGCTCTCAGATACAGGGTTCCTATGGCTACACCTTC. Encoded protein: CASSSQIQGSYGYTF.

The rearrangement links TRBV27 to TRBJ2-3; D unclear. Germline V gives CDR1 MNHEY, CDR2 SMNVEV (reference sequence). The V and J ends lost 2 bases and 5 bases respectively, with 8 bases between them. The CDR3 has 13 amino acids. CDR3 residues: CASSLRPGDTQYF. The CDR3, as DNA: TGTGCCAGCAGTTTAAGGCCGGGAGATACGCAGTATTTT.

The gene calls are TRBV6-6 and TRBJ2-1; D is perhaps TRBD2 (6 bases). The CDR3 consists of 14 residues. Germline V CDR1 and CDR2: MNHNY, SVGAGI (reference sequence). Trimming pared 4 bases from V and 7 bases from J, leaving 14 bases between. CDR3 protein: CASSWASVWNEQFF. Written as DNA, the CDR3 is TGTGCCAGCAGTTGGGCTAGCGTCTGGAATGAGCAGTTCTTC.

This chain connects TRBV18 to TRBJ2-3; TRBD1 agrees at 8 bases. The germline gives CDR1 KGHSH, CDR2 LQKENI. The CDR3 totals 15 residues. V lost 1 base to trimming and J lost 6 bases; unmatched junction nucleotides: 6. The CDR3 protein is CASSPRDRSDDTQYF. CDR3 bases: TGTGCCAGCTCACCACGGGACAGGAGCGACGATACGCAGTATTTT.

The chain recombines TRBV19 with TRBJ1-5; the match to TRBD1 covers 8 bases. Trimming removed 5 bases from V and 0 bases from J; junction bases left unmatched: 9. CDR1 is LNHDA, CDR2 SQIVND, per germline (reference sequence). CDR3 length: 17 residues. The CDR3 sequence is CASSADRVPYSNQPQHF. The CDR3 DNA follows: TGTGCCAGTAGTGCGGACAGGGTCCCCTATAGCAATCAGCCCCAGCATTTT.

In this sample, this clone turned up once. This sequence joins TRBV5-4 and TRBJ1-1; D call uncertain. V was shortened by 4 bases and J by 6 bases, with 19 bases between the two germline ends. Germline assignment: CDR1 SGHNT and CDR2 YYREEE (reference sequence). The CDR3 sequence is 15 residues long. The CDR3 spells CASSPQLGGSAEAFF. The CDR3 DNA sequence: TGTGCCAGCAGCCCCCAGCTGGGTGGTAGCGCTGAAGCTTTCTTT.

The chain carries TRBV5-1 and TRBJ2-2, with D unresolved. Trimming removed 0 bases at V and 4 bases at J, with 13 bases between. Per germline, CDR1 SGHRS and CDR2 YFSETQ. This CDR3 has 16 residues. The CDR3 nucleotides read TGCGCCAGCAGCTTGGCTCAGGCTACTGGCACCGGGGAGCTGTTTTTT. Its translation is CASSLAQATGTGELFF. The full variable domain, rest sourced from reference TRBV5-1 and TRBJ2-2, is KAGVTQTPRYLIKTRGQQVTLSCSPISGHRSVSWYQQTPGQGLQFLFEYFSETQRNKGNFPGRFSGRQFSNSRSEMNVSTLELGDSALYLCASSLAQATGTGELFFGEGSRLTVL.

The chain combines TRBV27 with TRBJ2-3; no clear D gene. This CDR3 region has 12 residues. In germline, CDR1 is MNHEY, CDR2 SMNVEV (reference sequence). V was shortened by 5 bases and J by 6 bases, with 9 bases between the two germline ends. DNA for the CDR3: TGTGCCAGCAGTATTTCCCGGGATACGCAGTATTTT. The encoded protein is CASSISRDTQYF.

The chain joins TRBV5-6 to TRBJ2-7, with 8 bases that match TRBD1. Per the germline V gene, CDR1 is SGHDT and CDR2 is YYEEEE. This CDR3 contains 14 residues. Trimming at V came to 4 bases and at J to 3 bases, leaving 6 bases not matched to a gene. The CDR3: CASSLGQGYYEQYF. The CDR3 coding sequence is TGTGCCAGCAGCCTAGGACAGGGATACTACGAGCAGTACTTC.

This sequence joins TRBV7-6 and TRBJ2-2; 10 bases are shared with TRBD2. Germline CDR1 SGHVS, CDR2 FNYEAQ. This CDR3 contains 17 residues. The trim removed 5 bases at V and 6 bases at J, leaving 12 bases unmatched. In DNA, the CDR3 is TGTGCCAGCAGCCCGCAGGGTAGCGGGGGGATGGCCGGGGAGCTGTTTTTT. This sequence encodes CASSPQGSGGMAGELFF. Full variable domain (rest looked up from reference TRBV7-6 and TRBJ2-2): GAGVSQSPRYKVTKRGQDVALRCDPISGHVSLYWYRQALGQGPEFLTYFNYEAQQDKSGLPNDRFSAERPEGSISTLTIQRTEQRDSAMYRCASSPQGSGGMAGELFFGEGSRLTVL.

The gene calls are TRBV3-1 (or the pseudogene TRBV3-2) and TRBJ2-7; 11 bases map to TRBD1. The CDR3 is made up of 14 amino acids. Germline values: CDR1 LGHDT, CDR2 YNNKEL (reference sequence). J gave up 2 bases and V 6 bases, and 3 bases lay outside the gene matches. The CDR3 coding sequence is TGTGCCAGCAGGGGGACAGGGGGAACCTACGAGCAGTACTTC. This translates into CASRGTGGTYEQYF.

The chain uses TRBV5-5 and TRBJ1-1, with 10 bases that match TRBD1. This CDR3 has 14 residues. Germline V gene data show CDR1 as SGHKS and CDR2 as YYEKEE (reference sequence). J gave up 5 bases and V 4 bases, and 5 bases lay outside the gene matches. The CDR3 loop is CASSPGTGVTEAFF. In nucleotides, the CDR3 is TGTGCCAGCAGCCCCGGGACAGGGGTAACTGAAGCTTTCTTT.

The V gene is TRBV28, the J gene TRBJ2-5, with TRBD2 as a possible D gene (6 bases). This CDR3 has 16 residues. Trimming stripped 4 bases from V and 5 bases from J, with 20 bases between. The germline V gene encodes CDR1 MDHEN and CDR2 SYDVKM. The DNA of the CDR3 is TGTGCCAGCAGTTCACAAAGGGACGAAAGCGGGGAGACCCAGTACTTC. This gives the protein CASSSQRDESGETQYF.

CDR3 DNA: TGTGCCAGCAGCTTGGAGAGGGACAGATACAGAAATTCACCCCTCCACTTT. Its protein product is CASSLERDRYRNSPLHF. V and J are TRBV5-6 and TRBJ1-6, with TRBD1 identical over 7 bases. Germline CDR1 is SGHDT and CDR2 is YYEEEE. Trimming removed 0 bases from V and 7 bases from J; junction bases left unmatched: 10. CDR3 size: 17 residues.

The chain has TRBV24-1 and TRBJ2-3; tentatively, D is TRBD1 (7 bases). CDR1 and CDR2 (germline): KGHDR, SFDVKD. Trimming stripped 4 bases from V and 1 base from J, with 17 bases between. This CDR3 spans 17 amino acids. The CDR3 loop reads CATSDFGTAGGTDTQYF. The CDR3 DNA reads TGTGCCACCAGTGACTTCGGGACAGCGGGCGGCACAGATACGCAGTATTTT.

This sequence joins TRBV3-1 (or the pseudogene TRBV3-2) and TRBJ2-5; TRBD2 is a possible D gene (5 bases). CDR3 length equals 15 residues. Trimming took 3 bases from V and 2 from J, leaving 13 bases between them. CDR1 LGHDT and CDR2 YNNKEL come from the germline V gene (reference sequence). For the CDR3, the DNA is TGTGCCAGCAGCCAGTTTGGGAGCGGTCAAGAGACCCAGTACTTC. Its protein is CASSQFGSGQETQYF.

The chain has TRBV6-5 and TRBJ1-2; perhaps TRBD1 as D (5 bases). The CDR3 has 13 residues. V was shortened by 7 bases and J by 8 bases, with 17 bases between the two germline ends. CDR1 MNHEY and CDR2 SVGAGI come from the germline V gene. DNA of the CDR3: TGTGCCAGCATGGAGGGCAGGGTGCAAGGCTACACCTTC. Translating gives CASMEGRVQGYTF.

This chain uses TRBV5-1 with TRBJ2-7, with 9 nucleotides matching TRBD1. In germline, CDR1 is SGHRS, CDR2 YFSETQ. V dropped 1 base and J dropped 4; count of bases not matched to a gene: 3. The CDR3 length is 14 residues. The CDR3 sequence: CASSLRDRVYEQYF. The DNA for the CDR3 is TGCGCCAGCAGCTTGAGGGACAGGGTTTACGAGCAGTACTTC.

The sample holds one count of this clone. The chain couples TRBV7-9 to TRBJ2-7, with D tentatively TRBD2 (5 bases). V lost 7 bases and J lost 7, with 17 bases in between. The germline CDR1 and CDR2 sequences are SEHNR and FQNEAQ (reference sequence). CDR3 length equals 13 residues. This chain's CDR3 is CASTTLLAQEQYF. The CDR3 DNA reads TGTGCCAGCACCACACTGCTAGCTCAAGAGCAGTACTTC. Looking up the rest from reference TRBV7-9 and TRBJ2-7 gives the full variable domain: DTGVSQNPRHKITKRGQNVTFRCDPISEHNRLYWYRQTLGQGPEFLTYFQNEAQLEKSRLLSDRFSAERPKGSFSTLEIQRTEQGDSAMYLCASTTLLAQEQYFGPGTRLTVT.

The sample holds a few counts of this clone. The chain uses TRBV21-1 and TRBJ2-2; the D call of TRBD2 is as the table states it, not checked on the DNA. TRBV21-1 is shown as a pseudogene. The length of the CDR3 is 13 residues. The CDR3, as DNA: TGTGCCAGCAGCAAATCGGCGGGCGGGGAGCTGTTTTTT. This encodes CASSKSAGGELFF.

The V and J genes are TRBV27 and TRBJ1-5; D call uncertain. V dropped 6 bases and J dropped 3 bases, with 9 bases sitting between them. The CDR3 length is 13 residues. Germline loops: CDR1 MNHEY, CDR2 SMNVEV (reference sequence). The CDR3 DNA reads TGTGCCAGCAGAAGAGGGAACAATCAGCCCCAGCATTTT. This translates into CASRRGNNQPQHF.

The CDR3 nucleotides read TGTGCCACCAGTGACCTTGGGGGGGTTCAAGAGACCCAGTACTTC. It yields the protein CATSDLGGVQETQYF. This chain connects TRBV24-1 to TRBJ2-5; 7 nucleotides line up with TRBD2. This CDR3 is built from 15 residues. CDR1 is KGHDR and CDR2 is SFDVKD in the germline V gene. V shed 4 bases and J 2 bases; nucleotides not matched to a gene: 6.